This TCR beta chain was identified in a study of PD-1 blockade in classical Hodgkin lymphoma. With regard to this clone: Its antigen is not identified.

Between the trimmed V and J ends, which lost 10 bases and 2 bases, there was a span of 18 bases. This CDR3 region has 14 residues. Per the germline V gene, CDR1 is MNHEY and CDR2 is SMNVEV (reference sequence). Study-wide points: After ASCT, patients who started nivolumab under 1 year later were excluded. Unlike CD8+ TCR diversity, which did not rise significantly by C4D1, CD4+ TCR diversity did.

Generated by immunoSEQ multiplex PCR, the TCRdb table keeps only in-frame clones and is missing some. Found here are 50,000 or so clones, 85% to 90% of them singletons; the top ten hold over 11%. Indicated time point: cycle 4 day 1 (C4D1), after less than 7 weeks of nivolumab. With no exception, relapse followed autologous stem cell transplantation in all patients, and brentuximab vedotin exposure varied. V and J are TRBV27 and TRBJ2-7; D is possibly TRBD2 (6 bases). The sequences come from peripheral blood mononuclear cells (PBMCs), collected before the fourth cycle of nivolumab. The TCR comes from a human donor with classical Hodgkin lymphoma. For the CDR3, the DNA is TGTGCCACGGGAGACGCTGGGAAGGCCTACGAGCAGTACTTC. Translating it yields CATGDAGKAYEQYF.